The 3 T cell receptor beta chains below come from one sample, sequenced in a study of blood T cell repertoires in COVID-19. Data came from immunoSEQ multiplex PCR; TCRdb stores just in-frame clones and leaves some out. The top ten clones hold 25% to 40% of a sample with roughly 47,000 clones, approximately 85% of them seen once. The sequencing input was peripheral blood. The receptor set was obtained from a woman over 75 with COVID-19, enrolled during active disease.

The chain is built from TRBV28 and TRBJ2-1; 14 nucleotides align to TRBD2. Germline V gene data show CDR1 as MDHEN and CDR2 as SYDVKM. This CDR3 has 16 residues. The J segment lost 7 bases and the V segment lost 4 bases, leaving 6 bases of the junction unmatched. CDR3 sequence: CASSSSGTSGRNEQFF. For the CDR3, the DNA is TGTGCCAGCAGTTCCTCCGGGACTAGCGGGAGAAATGAGCAGTTCTTC.

The CDR3 region has the DNA TGTGCCAGCATCGACAGTTTAGGACACCCCGGGGAGCTGTTTTTT. This codes for CASIDSLGHPGELFF. The gene calls are TRBV2 and TRBJ2-2, with D possibly being TRBD1 (5 bases). The V end was cut by 7 bases, the J end by 6 bases, with 18 bases between. The germline V gene has CDR1 SNHLY and CDR2 FYNNEI. CDR3 size: 15 residues.

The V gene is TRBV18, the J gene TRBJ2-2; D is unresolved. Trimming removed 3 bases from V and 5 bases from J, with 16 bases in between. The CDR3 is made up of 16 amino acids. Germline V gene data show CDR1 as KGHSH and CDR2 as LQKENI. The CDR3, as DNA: TGTGCCAGCTCACCTAACTCAGGTCTGAATACCGGGGAGCTGTTTTTT. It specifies CASSPNSGLNTGELFF.